These 17 T cell receptor beta chains came from one sample sequenced in a study of blood T cells in healthy people across ages. A second PCR of roughly 6 to 12 cycles used a sample-barcoded 5' primer and a J-beta primer mix. TCRdb re-analysed the 5' RACE reads in MiXCR, keeping a single row per CDR3 protein. This sample has fewer than 950,000 distinct CDR3 sequences, with roughly 34% found just once. Material for sequencing was blood. The receptor source for this set is a man aged 18 to 29 in good health.

V is TRBV29-1 and J is TRBJ2-1; 9 bases line up with TRBD2. V was pared by 0 bases and J by 3 bases, with 6 bases of the junction left unmatched. This CDR3 contains 16 residues. CDR1 and CDR2 (germline): SQVTM, ANQGSEA. The CDR3 region is CSVEDGGGASYNEQFF. The CDR3 coding sequence is TGCAGCGTTGAAGATGGCGGGGGGGCTAGCTACAATGAGCAGTTCTTC.

This clonotype was seen a few times. The chain employs TRBV7-9 and TRBJ1-2, with D perhaps matching TRBD1 (5 bases). CDR1 and CDR2 from the germline V gene are SEHNR and FQNEAQ (reference sequence). The CDR3 has 15 amino acids. Trimming took 6 bases from V and 0 from J, leaving 14 bases between them. CDR3 loop: CASRPGIPPNYGYTF. The CDR3 coding sequence is TGTGCCAGCAGGCCAGGGATTCCCCCTAACTATGGCTACACCTTC.

This clonotype came up a few times. The CDR3 loop reads CASSQDFGAGTYGYTF. The DNA of the CDR3 is TGTGCCAGCAGCCAAGATTTCGGGGCAGGGACCTATGGCTACACCTTC. The chain joins TRBV4-2 to TRBJ1-2; TRBD1 is a possible D gene (5 bases). Deletions cut 0 bases from V and 4 bases from J, with 15 bases between. The CDR3 is 16 residues long. Per the germline V gene, CDR1 is LGHNA and CDR2 is YNFKEQ.

This clonotype was seen a handful of times. V and J are TRBV6-5 and TRBJ2-7, with D tentatively TRBD1 (6 bases). Trimming took 6 bases from V and 6 from J, leaving 21 bases between them. Germline-derived CDR1 and CDR2 are MNHEY and SVGAGI. CDR3 size: 15 residues. The DNA for the CDR3 is TGTGCCAGCAGACCAAACAGGGATCCAGGTGGCGAGCAGTACTTC. Its translation is CASRPNRDPGGEQYF.

The genes are TRBV20-1 and TRBJ2-7, with D perhaps matching TRBD1 (6 bases). Trimming shortened V by 3 bases and J by 2 bases, and 20 bases separated the two germline ends. CDR3 size: 16 residues. Germline V gene sequence: CDR1 DFQATT, CDR2 SNEGSKA (reference sequence). CDR3 region: CSASLYGGVLAYEQYF. In DNA form, the CDR3 reads TGCAGTGCTAGTTTGTATGGGGGCGTCCTAGCCTACGAGCAGTACTTC.

This clonotype came up many times. The chain employs TRBV10-3 and TRBJ2-1; 7 positions agree with TRBD1. There are 14 residues in the CDR3. The J segment lost 7 bases and the V segment lost 4 bases, leaving 7 bases of the junction unmatched. Germline V gives CDR1 ENHRY, CDR2 SYGVKD. In nucleotides, the CDR3 is TGTGCCATCAGTGTGAGACAGGGTGATAATGAGCAGTTCTTC. This translates into CAISVRQGDNEQFF.

This chain joins TRBV7-2 and TRBJ2-1, with 11 nucleotides matching TRBD1. V dropped 5 bases and J dropped 9; count of bases not matched to a gene: 6. The CDR3 runs 14 residues. Per germline, CDR1 SGHTA and CDR2 FQGNSA. CDR3 region: CASSPGTGGSEQFF. For the CDR3, the DNA is TGTGCCAGCAGCCCCGGGACAGGGGGTAGTGAGCAGTTCTTC.

This clonotype showed up just a few times. The V gene is TRBV6-5, the J gene TRBJ1-5; 10 nucleotides agree with TRBD1. The J segment lost 7 bases and the V segment lost 5 bases, leaving 5 bases of the junction unmatched. Germline CDR1 MNHEY, CDR2 SVGAGI. The CDR3 runs 14 residues. The CDR3 DNA is TGTGCCAGCAGTGGGGACAGGGGCTCGCAGCCCCAGCATTTT. The encoded protein is CASSGDRGSQPQHF.

This clonotype was observed at least ten times. This chain joins TRBV10-3 and TRBJ2-5; D gene unclear. The CDR3 spans 14 residues. CDR1 is ENHRY and CDR2 is SYGVKD in the germline V gene. V lost 11 bases, J lost 2 bases, and 18 bases lay in between. The CDR3 loop reads CAAQNGPAQETQYF. For the CDR3, the DNA is TGTGCCGCCCAGAATGGTCCCGCTCAAGAGACCCAGTACTTC.

This chain links TRBV27 with TRBJ1-1, with TRBD1 matching 8 bases. Germline V gives CDR1 MNHEY, CDR2 SMNVEV (reference sequence). V lost 6 bases, J lost 4 bases, and 7 bases stayed unmatched. The CDR3 is 14 amino acids. In DNA, the CDR3 is TGTGCCAGCAGCCTACAGGGGGTGGCCACTGAAGCTTTCTTT. This encodes CASSLQGVATEAFF.

J is TRBJ1-5 and V is TRBV20-1; a weak D match, TRBD1 (5 bases). The CDR3 length is 15 residues. Trimming took off 6 bases at V and 1 base at J, with 16 bases between the two ends. CDR1 DFQATT and CDR2 SNEGSKA come from the germline V gene (reference sequence). The CDR3 spells CSARFRRGSNQPQHF. The CDR3 DNA follows: TGCAGTGCCCGCTTTAGGAGGGGCAGCAATCAGCCCCAGCATTTT.

This clonotype was counted between two and nine times. V is TRBV10-3 and J is TRBJ1-1; no clear D. This CDR3 has 15 amino acids. Trimming cost V 3 bases and J 2 bases, with 13 bases left between them. CDR1 is ENHRY and CDR2 is SYGVKD in the germline V gene. The CDR3 bases are TGTGCCATCAGTGAACGAACAGAGGCAAACACTGAAGCTTTCTTT. It codes for CAISERTEANTEAFF.

This clonotype was counted once. The chain links TRBV4-3 to TRBJ1-2; D is unresolved. With 1 base removed from V and 7 bases from J, the gap between germline ends came to 19 bases. Germline CDR1 LGHNA, CDR2 YSLEER. The CDR3 spans 16 residues. The CDR3 reads CASSQAERGPPVGYTF. The CDR3 bases are TGCGCCAGCAGCCAAGCGGAGCGAGGGCCGCCCGTTGGCTACACCTTC.

The count of this clonotype is one. This chain connects TRBV14 to TRBJ1-1; a weak D match, TRBD1 (5 bases). Per germline, CDR1 SGHDN and CDR2 FVKESK. V was cut by 4 bases and J by 1 base, with 16 bases left in between. The CDR3 length is 16 residues. In nucleotides, the CDR3 is TGTGCCAGCAGCCCTTCCCTGGGCGGGGGGAACACTGAAGCTTTCTTT. This gives the protein CASSPSLGGGNTEAFF.

Turning to this clonotype: With a much larger clone just one base away, this may be a read error. V is TRBV20-1 and J is TRBJ2-1; 7 nucleotides match TRBD2. CDR1 is DFQATT and CDR2 is SNEGSKA in the germline V gene (reference sequence). The CDR3 has 15 amino acids. After removal of 6 bases from V and 7 bases from J, the junction contained 15 bases not matched to a gene. CDR3 amino acids: CSASTRGGGRNEQFF. In DNA, the CDR3 is TGCAGTGCCTCTACCCGCGGGGGTGGAAGGAATGAGCAGTTCTTC.

The chain couples TRBV5-1 to TRBJ2-3; no clear D. The length of the CDR3 is 14 residues. Per the germline V gene, CDR1 is SGHRS and CDR2 is YFSETQ. Trimming cost V 2 bases and J 6 bases, with 13 bases left between them. CDR3 coding DNA: TGCGCCAGCAGCTTTCCGGGCCCCTCGGATACGCAGTATTTT. This gives the protein CASSFPGPSDTQYF.

Details on this clonotype: A much larger clone lies one base from this, so it may be a read error. CDR3 DNA sequence: TGTGCCGGCAGCCCGAGACAGGTTCTCTACGAGCAGTACTTC. This gives the protein CAGSPRQVLYEQYF. The chain is built from TRBV7-9 and TRBJ2-7, with D tentatively TRBD1 (6 bases). Germline-derived CDR1 and CDR2 are SEHNR and FQNEAQ (reference sequence). The CDR3 contains 14 residues.